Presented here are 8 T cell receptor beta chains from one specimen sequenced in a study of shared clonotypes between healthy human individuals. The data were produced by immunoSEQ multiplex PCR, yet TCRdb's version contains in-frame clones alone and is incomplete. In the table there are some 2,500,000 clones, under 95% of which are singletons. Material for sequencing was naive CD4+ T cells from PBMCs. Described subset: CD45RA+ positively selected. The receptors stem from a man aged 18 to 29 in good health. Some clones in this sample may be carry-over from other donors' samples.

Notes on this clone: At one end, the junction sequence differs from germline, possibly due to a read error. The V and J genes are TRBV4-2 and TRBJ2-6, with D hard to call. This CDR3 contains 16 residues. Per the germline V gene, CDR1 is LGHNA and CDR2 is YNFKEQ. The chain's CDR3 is CVSSQEVGAGANVLTF. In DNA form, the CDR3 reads TGTGTCAGCAGCCAAGAGGTTGGGGCTGGGGCCAACGTCCTGACTTTC.

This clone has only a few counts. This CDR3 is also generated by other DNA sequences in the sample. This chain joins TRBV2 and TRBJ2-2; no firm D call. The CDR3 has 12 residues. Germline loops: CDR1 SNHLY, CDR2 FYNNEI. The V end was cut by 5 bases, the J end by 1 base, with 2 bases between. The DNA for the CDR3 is TGTGCCAGCAGTAGGAACACCGGGGAGCTGTTTTTT. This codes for CASSRNTGELFF.

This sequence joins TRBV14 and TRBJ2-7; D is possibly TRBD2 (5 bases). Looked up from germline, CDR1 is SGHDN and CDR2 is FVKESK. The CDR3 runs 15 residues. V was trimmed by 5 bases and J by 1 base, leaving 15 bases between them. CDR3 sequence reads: CASSTPRSGSYEQYF. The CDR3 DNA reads TGTGCCAGCAGCACTCCCAGGTCGGGGTCCTACGAGCAGTACTTC.

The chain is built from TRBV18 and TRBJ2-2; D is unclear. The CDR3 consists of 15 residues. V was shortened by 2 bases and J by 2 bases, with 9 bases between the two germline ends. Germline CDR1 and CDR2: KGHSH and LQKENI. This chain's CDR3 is CASSPVTVNTGELFF. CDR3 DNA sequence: TGTGCCAGCTCACCAGTGACGGTAAACACCGGGGAGCTGTTTTTT. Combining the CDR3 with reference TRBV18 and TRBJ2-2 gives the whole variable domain NAGVMQNPRHLVRRRGQEARLRCSPMKGHSHVYWYRQLPEEGLKFMVYLQKENIIDESGMPKERFSAEFPKEGPSILRIQQVVRGDSAAYFCASSPVTVNTGELFFGEGSRLTVL.

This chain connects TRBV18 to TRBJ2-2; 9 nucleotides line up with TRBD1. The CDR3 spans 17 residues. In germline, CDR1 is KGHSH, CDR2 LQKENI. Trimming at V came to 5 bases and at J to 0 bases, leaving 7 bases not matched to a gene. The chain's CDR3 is CASSTDRGAANTGELFF. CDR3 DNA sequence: TGTGCCAGCTCAACTGACAGGGGGGCCGCGAACACCGGGGAGCTGTTTTTT. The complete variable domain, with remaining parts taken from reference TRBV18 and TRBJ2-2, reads NAGVMQNPRHLVRRRGQEARLRCSPMKGHSHVYWYRQLPEEGLKFMVYLQKENIIDESGMPKERFSAEFPKEGPSILRIQQVVRGDSAAYFCASSTDRGAANTGELFFGEGSRLTVL.

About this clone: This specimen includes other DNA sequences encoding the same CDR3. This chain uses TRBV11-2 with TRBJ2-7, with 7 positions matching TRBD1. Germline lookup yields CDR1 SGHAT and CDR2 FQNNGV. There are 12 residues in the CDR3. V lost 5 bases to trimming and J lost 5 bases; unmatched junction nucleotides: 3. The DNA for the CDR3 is TGTGCCAGCAGCCTAACAGGGGACGAGCAGTACTTC. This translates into CASSLTGDEQYF.

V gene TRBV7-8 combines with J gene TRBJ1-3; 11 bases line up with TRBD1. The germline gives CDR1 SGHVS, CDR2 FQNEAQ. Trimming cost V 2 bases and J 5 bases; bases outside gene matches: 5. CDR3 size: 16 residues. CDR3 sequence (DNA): TGTGCCAGCAGCTTATCCGGACAGGGGGCGAGAAACACCATATATTTT. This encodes CASSLSGQGARNTIYF.

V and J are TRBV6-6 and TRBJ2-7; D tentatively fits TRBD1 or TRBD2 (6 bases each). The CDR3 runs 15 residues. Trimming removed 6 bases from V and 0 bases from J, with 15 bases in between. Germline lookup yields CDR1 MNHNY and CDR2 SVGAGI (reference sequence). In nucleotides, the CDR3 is TGTGCCAGCAGACGGGACTCAGGGGCCTCCTACGAGCAGTACTTC. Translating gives CASRRDSGASYEQYF.